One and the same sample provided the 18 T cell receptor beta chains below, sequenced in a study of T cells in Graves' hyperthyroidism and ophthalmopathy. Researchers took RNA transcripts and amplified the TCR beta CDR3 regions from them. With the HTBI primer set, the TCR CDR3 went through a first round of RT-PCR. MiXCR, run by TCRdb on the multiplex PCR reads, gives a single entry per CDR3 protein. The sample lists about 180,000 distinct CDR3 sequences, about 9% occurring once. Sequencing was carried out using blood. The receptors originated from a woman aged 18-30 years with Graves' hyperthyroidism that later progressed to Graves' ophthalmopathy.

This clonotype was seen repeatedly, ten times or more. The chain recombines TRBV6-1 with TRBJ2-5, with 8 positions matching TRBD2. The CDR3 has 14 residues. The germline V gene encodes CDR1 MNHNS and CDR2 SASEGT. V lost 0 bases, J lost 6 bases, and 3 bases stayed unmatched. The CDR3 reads CASSEASGVKTQYF. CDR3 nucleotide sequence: TGTGCCAGCAGTGAAGCTAGCGGGGTAAAGACCCAGTACTTC.

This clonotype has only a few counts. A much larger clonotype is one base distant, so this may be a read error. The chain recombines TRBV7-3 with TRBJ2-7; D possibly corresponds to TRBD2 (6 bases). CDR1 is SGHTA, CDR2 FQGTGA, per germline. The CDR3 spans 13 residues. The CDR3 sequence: CASSLGRRYERYF. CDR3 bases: TGTGCCAGCAGCTTGGGGAGGCGGTACGAGCGGTACTTC.

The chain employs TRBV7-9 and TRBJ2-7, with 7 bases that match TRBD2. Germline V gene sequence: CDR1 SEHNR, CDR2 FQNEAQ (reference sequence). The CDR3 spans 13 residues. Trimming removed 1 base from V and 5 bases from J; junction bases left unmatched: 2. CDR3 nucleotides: TGTGCCAGCAGCTTAGGACGGGGGGACGAGCAGTACTTC. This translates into CASSLGRGDEQYF.

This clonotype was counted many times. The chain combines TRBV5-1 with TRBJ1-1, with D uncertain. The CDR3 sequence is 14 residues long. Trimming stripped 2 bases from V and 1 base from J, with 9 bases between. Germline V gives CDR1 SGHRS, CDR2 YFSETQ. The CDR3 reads CASSLMSSNTEAFF. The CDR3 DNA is TGCGCCAGCAGCTTAATGTCATCGAACACTGAAGCTTTCTTT.

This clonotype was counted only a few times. CDR3 protein: CASSREPPYEQYF. CDR3 nucleotides: TGTGCCAGCAGCAGGGAACCACCCTACGAGCAGTACTTC. The chain links TRBV4-2 to TRBJ2-7; D not resolved. Trimming took off 5 bases at V and 2 bases at J, with 10 bases between the two ends. Germline V gives CDR1 LGHNA, CDR2 YNFKEQ. The CDR3 is 13 residues long.

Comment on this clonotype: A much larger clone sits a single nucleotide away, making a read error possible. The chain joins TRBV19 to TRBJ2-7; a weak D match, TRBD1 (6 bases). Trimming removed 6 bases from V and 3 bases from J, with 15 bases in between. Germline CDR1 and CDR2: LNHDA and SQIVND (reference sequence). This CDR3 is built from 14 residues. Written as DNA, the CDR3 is TGTGCCAGTAGAGCTACGACAGGATGCTACGAGCAGTACTTC. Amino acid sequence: CASRATTGCYEQYF.

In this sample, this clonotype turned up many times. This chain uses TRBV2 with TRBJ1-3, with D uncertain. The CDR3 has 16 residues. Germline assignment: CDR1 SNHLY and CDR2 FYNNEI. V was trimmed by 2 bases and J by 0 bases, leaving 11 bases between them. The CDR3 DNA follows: TGTGCCAGCAGTGAACGGGCCGGTAGCTCTGGAAACACCATATATTTT. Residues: CASSERAGSSGNTIYF.

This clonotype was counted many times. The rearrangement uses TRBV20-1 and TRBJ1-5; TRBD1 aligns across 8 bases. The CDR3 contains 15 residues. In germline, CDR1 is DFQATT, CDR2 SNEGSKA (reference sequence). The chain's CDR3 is CRLLWKGQGFQPQHF. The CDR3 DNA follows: TGCAGGCTATTATGGAAAGGACAGGGTTTTCAGCCCCAGCATTTT.

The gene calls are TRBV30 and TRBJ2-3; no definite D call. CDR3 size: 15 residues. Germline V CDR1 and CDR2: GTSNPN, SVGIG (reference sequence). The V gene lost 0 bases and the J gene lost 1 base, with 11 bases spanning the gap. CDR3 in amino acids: CAWSVKSVGTDTQYF. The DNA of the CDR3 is TGTGCCTGGAGTGTAAAAAGCGTTGGCACAGATACGCAGTATTTT.

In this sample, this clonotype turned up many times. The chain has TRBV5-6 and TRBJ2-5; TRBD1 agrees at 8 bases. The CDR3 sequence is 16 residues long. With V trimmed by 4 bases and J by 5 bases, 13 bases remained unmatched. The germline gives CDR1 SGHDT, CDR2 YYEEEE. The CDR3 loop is CASSPGQALQLETQYF. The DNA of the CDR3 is TGTGCCAGCAGCCCGGGACAGGCCCTTCAGCTGGAGACCCAGTACTTC. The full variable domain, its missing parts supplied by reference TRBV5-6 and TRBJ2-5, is DAGVTQSPTHLIKTRGQQVTLRCSPKSGHDTVSWYQQALGQGPQFIFQYYEEEERQRGNFPDRFSGHQFPNYSSELNVNALLLGDSALYLCASSPGQALQLETQYFGPGTRLLVL.

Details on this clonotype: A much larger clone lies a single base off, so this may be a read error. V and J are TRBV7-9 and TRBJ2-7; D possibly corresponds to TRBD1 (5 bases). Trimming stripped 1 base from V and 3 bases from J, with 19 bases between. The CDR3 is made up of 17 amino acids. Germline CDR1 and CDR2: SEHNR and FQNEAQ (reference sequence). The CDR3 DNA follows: TGTGCCAGCAGCTTAGTCGTATTGGGGCTAGATAGCTACGAGCAGTACTTC. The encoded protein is CASSLVVLGLDSYEQYF. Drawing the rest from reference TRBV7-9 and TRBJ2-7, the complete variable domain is DTGVSQNPRHKITKRGQNVTFRCDPISEHNRLYWYRQTLGQGPEFLTYFQNEAQLEKSRLLSDRFSAERPKGSFSTLEIQRTEQGDSAMYLCASSLVVLGLDSYEQYFGPGTRLTVT.

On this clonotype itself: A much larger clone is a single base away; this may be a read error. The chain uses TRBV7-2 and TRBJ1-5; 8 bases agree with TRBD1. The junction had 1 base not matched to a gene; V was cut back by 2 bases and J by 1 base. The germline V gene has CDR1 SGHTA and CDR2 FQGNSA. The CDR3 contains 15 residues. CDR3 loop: CASSLQGASNQPQHF. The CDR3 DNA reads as TGTGCCAGCAGCTTACAGGGGGCAAGCAATCAGCCCCAGCATTTT.

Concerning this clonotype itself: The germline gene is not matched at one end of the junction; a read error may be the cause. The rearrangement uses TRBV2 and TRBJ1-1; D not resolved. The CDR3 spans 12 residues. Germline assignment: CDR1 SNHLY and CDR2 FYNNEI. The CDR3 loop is CASSLCNTEAFF. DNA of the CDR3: TGCGCCAGCAGTCTATGCAACACTGAAGCTTTCTTT.

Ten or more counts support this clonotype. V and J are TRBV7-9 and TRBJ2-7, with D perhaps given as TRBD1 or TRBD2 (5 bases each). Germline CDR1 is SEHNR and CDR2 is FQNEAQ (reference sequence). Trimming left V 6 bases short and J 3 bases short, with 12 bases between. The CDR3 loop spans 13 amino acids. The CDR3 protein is CASRGTVVYEQYF. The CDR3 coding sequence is TGTGCCAGCAGGGGGACCGTCGTCTACGAGCAGTACTTC. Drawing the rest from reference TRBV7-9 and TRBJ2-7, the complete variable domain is DTGVSQNPRHKITKRGQNVTFRCDPISEHNRLYWYRQTLGQGPEFLTYFQNEAQLEKSRLLSDRFSAERPKGSFSTLEIQRTEQGDSAMYLCASRGTVVYEQYFGPGTRLTVT.

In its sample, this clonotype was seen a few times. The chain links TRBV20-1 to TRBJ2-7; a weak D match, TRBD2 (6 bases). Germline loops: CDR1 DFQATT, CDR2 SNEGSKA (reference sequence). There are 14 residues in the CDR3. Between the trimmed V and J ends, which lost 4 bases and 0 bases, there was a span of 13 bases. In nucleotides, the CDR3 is TGCAGTGCTATTAGACTAGATAGCTCCTACGAGCAGTACTTC. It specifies CSAIRLDSSYEQYF.

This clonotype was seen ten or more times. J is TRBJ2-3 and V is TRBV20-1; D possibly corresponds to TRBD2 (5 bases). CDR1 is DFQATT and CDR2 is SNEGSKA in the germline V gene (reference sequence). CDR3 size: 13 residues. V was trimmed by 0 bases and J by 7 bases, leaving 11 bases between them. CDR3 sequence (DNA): TGCAGTGCTAGAGATGAGGGATTTTATACGCAGTATTTT. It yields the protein CSARDEGFYTQYF.

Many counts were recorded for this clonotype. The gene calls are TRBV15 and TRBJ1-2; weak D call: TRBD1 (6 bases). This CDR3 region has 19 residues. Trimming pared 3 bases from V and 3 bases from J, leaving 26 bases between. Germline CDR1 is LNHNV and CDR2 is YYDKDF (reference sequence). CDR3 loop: CATSRTFWDTPALHYGYTF. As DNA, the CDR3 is TGTGCCACCAGCAGGACCTTTTGGGACACTCCAGCCCTGCACTATGGCTACACCTTC.

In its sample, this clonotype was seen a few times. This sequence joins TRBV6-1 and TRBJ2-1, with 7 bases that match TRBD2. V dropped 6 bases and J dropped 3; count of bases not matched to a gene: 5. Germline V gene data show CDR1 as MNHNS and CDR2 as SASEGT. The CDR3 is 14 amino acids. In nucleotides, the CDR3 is TGTGCCAGCAGAGCGGGGTCTAGCTACAATGAGCAGTTCTTC. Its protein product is CASRAGSSYNEQFF.